The next 20 T cell receptor beta chains were all read from a single sample in a study of PD-1 blockade in classical Hodgkin lymphoma. Method: immunoSEQ multiplex PCR; TCRdb's copy keeps in-frame clones and lacks some. The sample has over 11,000 clones; just under 80% are singletons. Exposure to brentuximab vedotin varied, and each patient had relapsed following autologous stem cell transplantation. The sample was peripheral blood mononuclear cells (PBMCs), taken before the second cycle of nivolumab. The source of these receptors is a human donor with classical Hodgkin lymphoma.

In its sample, this clone was seen a few times. V and J are TRBV9 and TRBJ2-1, with a weak D call TRBD1 (6 bases). CDR3 length: 19 amino acids. The ends were cut back, 0 bases at V and 2 bases at J, with 21 bases in the middle. Germline CDR1 and CDR2: SGDLS and YYNGEE. The CDR3 coding sequence is TGTGCCAGCAGCGTAGAATGGAGTGGGGGCCTGGGGGCCTACAATGAGCAGTTCTTC. Amino acids: CASSVEWSGGLGAYNEQFF.

This CDR3 reads CASSLLGGNTGELFF. The CDR3 DNA is TGTGCCAGCAGCTTATTGGGGGGCAACACCGGGGAGCTGTTTTTT. This chain connects TRBV7-6 to TRBJ2-2; D might be TRBD1 or TRBD2, each matching 6 bases. V was clipped by 2 bases and J by 2 bases, with 9 bases between them. Germline V gene sequence: CDR1 SGHVS, CDR2 FNYEAQ. This CDR3 is built from 15 residues.

This clone was seen only once. The genes are TRBV11-2 and TRBJ2-3; perhaps TRBD1 as D (5 bases). The CDR3 spans 17 residues. Germline loops: CDR1 SGHAT, CDR2 FQNNGV. V lost 1 base and J lost 3, with 17 bases in between. CDR3 protein: CASSLVGARRSTDTQYF. The CDR3 nucleotides are TGTGCCAGCAGCTTAGTAGGGGCCCGTCGTTCGACAGATACGCAGTATTTT.

The chain employs TRBV5-6 and TRBJ2-7; weak D call: TRBD1 (6 bases). Germline loops: CDR1 SGHDT, CDR2 YYEEEE. V was cut by 5 bases and J by 2 bases, with 14 bases left in between. The CDR3 has 14 amino acids. CDR3 bases: TGTGCCAGCAGTGAGTTTGGACAGCCCTACGAGCAGTACTTC. It is translated as CASSEFGQPYEQYF. Supplemented by reference TRBV5-6 and TRBJ2-7, the full variable domain reads DAGVTQSPTHLIKTRGQQVTLRCSPKSGHDTVSWYQQALGQGPQFIFQYYEEEERQRGNFPDRFSGHQFPNYSSELNVNALLLGDSALYLCASSEFGQPYEQYFGPGTRLTVT.

This chain joins TRBV6-5 and TRBJ1-2, with D possibly being TRBD1 (6 bases). CDR3 length: 14 amino acids. V lost 2 bases and J lost 8, with 15 bases in between. Germline V gene data show CDR1 as MNHEY and CDR2 as SVGAGI. The CDR3 DNA sequence: TGTGCCAGCAGTTACGTCCGGGGGGCTGGCGGCTACACCTTC. It specifies CASSYVRGAGGYTF.

This clone was found a few times. The genes are TRBV18 and TRBJ2-1, with 14 bases matching TRBD2. CDR1 is KGHSH, CDR2 LQKENI, per germline. V was pared by 3 bases and J by 8 bases, with 3 bases of the junction left unmatched. The CDR3 is 15 residues long. CDR3 in DNA: TGTGCCAGCTCACCTGGACTAGCGGGGGGCTATGAGCAGTTCTTC. It translates to CASSPGLAGGYEQFF.

This chain links TRBV18 with TRBJ1-5, with D unclear. Germline V gene data show CDR1 as KGHSH and CDR2 as LQKENI. CDR3 length equals 16 residues. Trimming left V 4 bases short and J 4 bases short, with 17 bases between. CDR3 sequence: CASSRNAAGSNQPQHF. CDR3 in DNA: TGTGCCAGCTCACGCAACGCGGCAGGCTCAAATCAGCCCCAGCATTTT.

The J gene is TRBJ1-2, the V gene TRBV27; D perhaps matches TRBD1 (5 bases). Trimming removed 7 bases at V and 5 bases at J, with 20 bases between. This CDR3 region has 15 residues. Germline assignment: CDR1 MNHEY and CDR2 SMNVEV (reference sequence). The CDR3 loop is CASKVGVGEGYGYTF. The CDR3 bases are TGTGCCAGCAAAGTGGGGGTAGGGGAGGGGTATGGCTACACCTTC.

DNA for the CDR3: TGTGCCAGCAGTTACGAGGTAGGGGTGCGGAATGAGCAGTTCTTC. This gives the protein CASSYEVGVRNEQFF. This chain joins TRBV6-6 and TRBJ2-1, with a tentative D call TRBD1 (5 bases). With 2 bases removed from V and 7 bases from J, the gap between germline ends came to 15 bases. The CDR3 contains 15 residues. Germline V CDR1 and CDR2: MNHNY, SVGAGI (reference sequence).

The CDR3 coding sequence is TGTGCCAGCAGGTCCGACAGGGATGCAGATACGCAGTATTTT. Translation gives CASRSDRDADTQYF. The chain carries TRBV5-5 and TRBJ2-3, with TRBD1 identical over 7 bases. The junction had 7 bases not matched to a gene; V was cut back by 5 bases and J by 4 bases. The length of the CDR3 is 14 residues. Germline loops: CDR1 SGHKS, CDR2 YYEKEE (reference sequence).

The chain couples TRBV20-1 to TRBJ1-2; the D gene is possibly TRBD1 (5 bases). The CDR3 is made up of 11 amino acids. The germline gives CDR1 DFQATT, CDR2 SNEGSKA (reference sequence). DNA of the CDR3: TGCAGCGTCAGGGTACTTTATGGCTACACCTTC. It translates to CSVRVLYGYTF.

The chain combines TRBV5-1 with TRBJ2-2; D is possibly TRBD1 or TRBD2 (5 bases each). The CDR3 sequence is 15 residues long. The germline V and J ends were trimmed by 2 bases and 0 bases, with 8 bases remaining between them. Germline CDR1 and CDR2: SGHRS and YFSETQ. The CDR3 nucleotides read TGCGCCAGCAGCTTCGGGACGCCGAACACCGGGGAGCTGTTTTTT. This codes for CASSFGTPNTGELFF. Drawing the rest from reference TRBV5-1 and TRBJ2-2, the complete variable domain is KAGVTQTPRYLIKTRGQQVTLSCSPISGHRSVSWYQQTPGQGLQFLFEYFSETQRNKGNFPGRFSGRQFSNSRSEMNVSTLELGDSALYLCASSFGTPNTGELFFGEGSRLTVL.

V is TRBV4-3 and J is TRBJ2-2; a possible D gene is TRBD2 (5 bases). This CDR3 is 15 amino acids long. V was trimmed by 0 bases and J by 3 bases, leaving 8 bases between them. The V gene's germline CDR1 is LGHNA and CDR2 YSLEER. CDR3 DNA: TGCGCCAGCAGCCAAGAGACGGGGTACACCGGGGAGCTGTTTTTT. It encodes CASSQETGYTGELFF.

V usage is TRBV5-6 and J usage is TRBJ1-1, with 9 bases matching TRBD1. Unmatched junction bases numbered 9, after V lost 3 bases and J lost 3 bases. The germline V gene has CDR1 SGHDT and CDR2 YYEEEE. The CDR3 length is 16 residues. CDR3: CASSWAGTGMDTEAFF. CDR3 in DNA: TGTGCCAGCAGCTGGGCCGGGACAGGGATGGACACTGAAGCTTTCTTT.

V usage is TRBV10-3 and J usage is TRBJ2-5; TRBD2 matches at 7 bases. The CDR3 loop spans 16 amino acids. After removal of 2 bases from V and 1 base from J, the junction contained 7 bases not matched to a gene. The germline gives CDR1 ENHRY, CDR2 SYGVKD. CDR3 residues: CAISESRGGVQETQYF. The CDR3 nucleotides read TGTGCCATCAGTGAGAGCCGCGGGGGAGTCCAAGAGACCCAGTACTTC.

This rearrangement joins TRBV6-5 to TRBJ2-3; D gene uncertain. Looked up from germline, CDR1 is MNHEY and CDR2 is SVGAGI. CDR3 length equals 11 residues. V was pared by 3 bases and J by 6 bases, with 4 bases between. This CDR3 is CASSYMDTQYF. Here the CDR3 DNA reads TGTGCCAGCAGTTATATGGATACGCAGTATTTT.

This rearrangement joins TRBV19 to TRBJ1-1, with TRBD1 matching over 8 bases. CDR3 length equals 14 residues. V dropped 5 bases and J dropped 2; count of bases not matched to a gene: 4. The germline V gene encodes CDR1 LNHDA and CDR2 SQIVND (reference sequence). CDR3 sequence (DNA): TGTGCCAGTAGTTTGGACAGGGCAAACACTGAAGCTTTCTTT. Translation: CASSLDRANTEAFF.

J is TRBJ2-7 and V is TRBV6-6, with no clear D. Per germline, CDR1 MNHNY and CDR2 SVGAGI (reference sequence). The ends were cut back, 5 bases at V and 5 bases at J, with 16 bases in the middle. This CDR3 is built from 14 residues. The CDR3 region is CASSPPIDPHEQYF. CDR3 nucleotides: TGTGCCAGCAGTCCACCTATAGATCCCCACGAGCAGTACTTC.

This clone was seen a handful of times. V and J are TRBV27 and TRBJ2-1; possible D gene TRBD1, 5 bases. From germline, CDR1 is MNHEY and CDR2 SMNVEV (reference sequence). The V end lost 6 bases, the J end lost 6 bases, and 12 bases lay between the germline ends. This CDR3 spans 13 amino acids. The CDR3 sequence: CASSRPTGNEQFF. The CDR3 DNA follows: TGTGCCAGCAGCCGCCCCACAGGCAATGAGCAGTTCTTC.

J is TRBJ1-3 and V is TRBV5-4, with TRBD1 as a possible D gene (6 bases). The CDR3 has 15 amino acids. Germline CDR1 is SGHNT and CDR2 is YYREEE (reference sequence). Trimming removed 1 base from V and 0 bases from J, with 8 bases in between. The CDR3 protein is CASSLRGASGNTIYF. The CDR3 DNA follows: TGTGCCAGCAGCTTGCGGGGGGCCTCTGGAAACACCATATATTTT.